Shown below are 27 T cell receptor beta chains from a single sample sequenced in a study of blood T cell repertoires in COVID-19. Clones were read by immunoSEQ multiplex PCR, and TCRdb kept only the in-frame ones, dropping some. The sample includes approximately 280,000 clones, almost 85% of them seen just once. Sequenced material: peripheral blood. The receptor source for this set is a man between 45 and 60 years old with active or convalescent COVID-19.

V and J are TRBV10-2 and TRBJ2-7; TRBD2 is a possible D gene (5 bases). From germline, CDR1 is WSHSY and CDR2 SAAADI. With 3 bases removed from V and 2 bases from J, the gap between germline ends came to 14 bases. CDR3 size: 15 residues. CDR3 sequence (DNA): TGCGCCAGCAGTGAAGGTGGCGCGGGCACCTACGAGCAGTACTTC. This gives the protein CASSEGGAGTYEQYF.

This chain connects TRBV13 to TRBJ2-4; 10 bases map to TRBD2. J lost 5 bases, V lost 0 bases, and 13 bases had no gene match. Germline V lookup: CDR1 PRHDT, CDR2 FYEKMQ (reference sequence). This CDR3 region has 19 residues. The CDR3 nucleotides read TGTGCCAGCAGCTTAGGCCAGGGTCTAGCGGGAGCGGGGGAAAACATTCAGTACTTC. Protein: CASSLGQGLAGAGENIQYF.

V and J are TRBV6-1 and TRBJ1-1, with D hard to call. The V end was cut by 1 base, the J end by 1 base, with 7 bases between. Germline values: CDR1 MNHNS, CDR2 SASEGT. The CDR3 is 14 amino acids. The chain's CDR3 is CASSEVGGNTEAFF. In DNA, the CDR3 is TGTGCCAGCAGTGAAGTGGGAGGGAACACTGAAGCTTTCTTT.

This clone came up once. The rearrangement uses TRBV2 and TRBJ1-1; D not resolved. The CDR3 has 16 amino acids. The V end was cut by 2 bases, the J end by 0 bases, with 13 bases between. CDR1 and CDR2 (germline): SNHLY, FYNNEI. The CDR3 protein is CASSETPGLLNTEAFF. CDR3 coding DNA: TGTGCCAGCAGTGAAACACCCGGGTTGTTGAACACTGAAGCTTTCTTT.

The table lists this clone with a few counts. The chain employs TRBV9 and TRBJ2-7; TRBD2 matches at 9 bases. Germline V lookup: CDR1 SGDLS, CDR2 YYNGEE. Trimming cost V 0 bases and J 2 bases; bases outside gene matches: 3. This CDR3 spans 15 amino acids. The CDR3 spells CASSVAPSGAYEQYF. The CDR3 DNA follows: TGTGCCAGCAGCGTAGCGCCTAGCGGGGCCTACGAGCAGTACTTC. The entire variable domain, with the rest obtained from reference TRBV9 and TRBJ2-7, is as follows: DSGVTQTPKHLITATGQRVTLRCSPRSGDLSVYWYQQSLDQGLQFLIQYYNGEERAKGNILERFSAQQFPDLHSELNLSSLELGDSALYFCASSVAPSGAYEQYFGPGTRLTVT.

The DNA for the CDR3 is TGTGCAAGTCGCTTAGGGTCAGGGTCTGGAAACACCATATATTTT. Translating it yields CASRLGSGSGNTIYF. The rearrangement links TRBV12-2 to TRBJ1-3; the table names TRBD1, a call not compared with the DNA. TRBV12-2 is tagged as a pseudogene. CDR3 size: 15 residues.

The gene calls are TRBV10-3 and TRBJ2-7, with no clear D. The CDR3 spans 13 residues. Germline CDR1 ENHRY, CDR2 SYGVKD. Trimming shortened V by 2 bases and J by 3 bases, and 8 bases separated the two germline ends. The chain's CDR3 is CAISEGAGYEQYF. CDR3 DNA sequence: TGTGCCATCAGTGAGGGTGCAGGCTACGAGCAGTACTTC.

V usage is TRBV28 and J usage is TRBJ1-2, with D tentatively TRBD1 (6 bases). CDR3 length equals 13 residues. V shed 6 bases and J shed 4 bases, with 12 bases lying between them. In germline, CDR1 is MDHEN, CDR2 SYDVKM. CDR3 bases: TGTGCCAGCAGGCTTACAGGGATCTATGGCTACACCTTC. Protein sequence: CASRLTGIYGYTF.

CDR3 DNA: TGTGCCAGCAGCCGGGACCGGGGGTCGGGTCAGCCCCAGCATTTT. Translated: CASSRDRGSGQPQHF. The chain joins TRBV5-8 to TRBJ1-5; maybe TRBD1 (5 bases). The V end was cut by 4 bases, the J end by 6 bases, with 17 bases between. This CDR3 region has 15 residues. Germline values: CDR1 SGHTS, CDR2 YDEGEE.

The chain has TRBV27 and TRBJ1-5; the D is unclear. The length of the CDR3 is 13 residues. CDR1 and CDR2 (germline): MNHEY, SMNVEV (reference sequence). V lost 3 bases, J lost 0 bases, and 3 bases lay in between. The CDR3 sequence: CASSFNSNQPQHF. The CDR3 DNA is TGTGCCAGCAGTTTCAATAGCAATCAGCCCCAGCATTTT.

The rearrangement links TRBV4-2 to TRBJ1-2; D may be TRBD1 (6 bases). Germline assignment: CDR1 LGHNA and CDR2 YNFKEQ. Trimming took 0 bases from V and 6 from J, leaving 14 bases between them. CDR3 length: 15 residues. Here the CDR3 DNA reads TGTGCCAGCAGCCAAGATCTGGGGGGGGCTGATGGCTACACCTTC. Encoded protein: CASSQDLGGADGYTF.

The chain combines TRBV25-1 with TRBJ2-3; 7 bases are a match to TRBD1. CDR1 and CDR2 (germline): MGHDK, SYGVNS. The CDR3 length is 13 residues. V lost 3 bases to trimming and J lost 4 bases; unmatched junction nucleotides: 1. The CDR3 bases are TGTGCCAGCAGTGAGACAGGGCCAGATACGCAGTATTTT. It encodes CASSETGPDTQYF.

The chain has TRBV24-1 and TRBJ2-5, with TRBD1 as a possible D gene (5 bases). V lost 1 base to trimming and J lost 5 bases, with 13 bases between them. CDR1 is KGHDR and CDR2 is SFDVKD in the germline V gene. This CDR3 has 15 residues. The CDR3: CATSDFGQGWETQYF. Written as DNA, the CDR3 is TGTGCCACCAGTGATTTTGGGCAGGGCTGGGAGACCCAGTACTTC.

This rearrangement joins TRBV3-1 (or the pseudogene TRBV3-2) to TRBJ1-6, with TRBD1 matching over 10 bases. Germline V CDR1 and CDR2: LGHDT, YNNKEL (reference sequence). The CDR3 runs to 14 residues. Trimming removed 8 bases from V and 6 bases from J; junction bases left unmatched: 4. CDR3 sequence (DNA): TGTGCCAGCCGCGGGACAGGGGTTAATTCACCCCTCCACTTT. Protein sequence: CASRGTGVNSPLHF.

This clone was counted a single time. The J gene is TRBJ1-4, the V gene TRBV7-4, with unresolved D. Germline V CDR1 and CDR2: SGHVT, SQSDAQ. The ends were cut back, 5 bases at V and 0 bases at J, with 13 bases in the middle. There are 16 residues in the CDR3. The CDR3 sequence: CASSPPDTATNEKLFF. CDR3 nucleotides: TGTGCCAGCAGCCCACCCGACACTGCAACTAATGAAAAACTGTTTTTT. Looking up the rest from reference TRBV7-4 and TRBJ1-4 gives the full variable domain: GAGVSQSPRYKVAKRGRDVALRCDSISGHVTLYWYRQTLGQGSEVLTYSQSDAQRDKSGRPSGRFSAERPERSVSTLKIQRTEQGDSAVYLCASSPPDTATNEKLFFGSGTQLSVL.

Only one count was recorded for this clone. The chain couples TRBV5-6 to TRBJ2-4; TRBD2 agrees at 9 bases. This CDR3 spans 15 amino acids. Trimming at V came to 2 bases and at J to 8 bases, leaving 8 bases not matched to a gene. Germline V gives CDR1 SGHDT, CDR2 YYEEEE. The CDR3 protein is CASSFGSGRGYIQYF. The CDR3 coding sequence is TGTGCCAGCAGCTTTGGTAGCGGGAGAGGGTACATTCAGTACTTC.

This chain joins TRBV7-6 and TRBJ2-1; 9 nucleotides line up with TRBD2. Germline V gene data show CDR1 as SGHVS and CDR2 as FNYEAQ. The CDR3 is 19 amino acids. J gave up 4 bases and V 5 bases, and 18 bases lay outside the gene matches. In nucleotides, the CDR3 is TGTGCCAGCAGCGGGGTGGGACTAGCCAGCGACTATAATTACAATGAGCAGTTCTTC. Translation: CASSGVGLASDYNYNEQFF.

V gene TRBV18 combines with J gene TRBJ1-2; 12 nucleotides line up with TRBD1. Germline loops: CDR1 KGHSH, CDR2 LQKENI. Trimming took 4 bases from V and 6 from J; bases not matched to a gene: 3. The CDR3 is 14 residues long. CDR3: CASSLGQGAHGYTF. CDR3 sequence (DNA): TGTGCCAGCTCACTGGGACAGGGGGCGCATGGCTACACCTTC.

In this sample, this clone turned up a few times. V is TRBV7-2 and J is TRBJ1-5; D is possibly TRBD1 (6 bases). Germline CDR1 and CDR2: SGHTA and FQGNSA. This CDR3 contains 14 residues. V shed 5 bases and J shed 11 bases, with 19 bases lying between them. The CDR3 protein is CASSPGTQSKTQHF. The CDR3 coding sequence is TGTGCCAGCAGCCCTGGGACACAGAGTAAGACCCAGCATTTT.

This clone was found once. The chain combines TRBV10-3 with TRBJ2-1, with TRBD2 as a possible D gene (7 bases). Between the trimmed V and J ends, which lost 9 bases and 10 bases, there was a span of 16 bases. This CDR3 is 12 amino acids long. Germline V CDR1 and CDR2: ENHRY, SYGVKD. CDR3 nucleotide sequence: TGTGCCATGGGGGCAGGGGAGGGCGAGCAGTTCTTC. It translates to CAMGAGEGEQFF.

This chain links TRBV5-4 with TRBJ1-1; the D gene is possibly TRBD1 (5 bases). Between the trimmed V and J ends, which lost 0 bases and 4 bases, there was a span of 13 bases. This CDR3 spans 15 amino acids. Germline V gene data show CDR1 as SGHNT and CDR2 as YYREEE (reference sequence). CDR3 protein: CASSLARGMGTEAFF. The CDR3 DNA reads TGTGCCAGCAGCTTGGCGCGGGGGATGGGCACTGAAGCTTTCTTT.

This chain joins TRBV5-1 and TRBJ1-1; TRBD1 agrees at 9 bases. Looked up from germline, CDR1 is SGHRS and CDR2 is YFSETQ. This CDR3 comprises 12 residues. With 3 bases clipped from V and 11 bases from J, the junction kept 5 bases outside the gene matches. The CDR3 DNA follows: TGCGCCAGCAGCTCGGACAGGGGTCCGGCTTTCTTT. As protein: CASSSDRGPAFF.

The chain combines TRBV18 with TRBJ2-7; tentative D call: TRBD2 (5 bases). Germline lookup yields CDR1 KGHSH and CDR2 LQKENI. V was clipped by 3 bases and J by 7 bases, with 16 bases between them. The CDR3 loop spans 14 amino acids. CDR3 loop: CASSPGKTPGEQYF. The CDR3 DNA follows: TGTGCCAGCTCACCCGGGAAAACCCCTGGGGAGCAGTACTTC.

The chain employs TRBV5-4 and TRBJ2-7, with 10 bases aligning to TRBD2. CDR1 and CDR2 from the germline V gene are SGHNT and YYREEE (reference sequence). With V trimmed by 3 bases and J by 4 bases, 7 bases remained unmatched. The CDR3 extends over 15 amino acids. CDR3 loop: CASSSAGTSEYEQYF. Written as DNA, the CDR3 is TGTGCCAGCAGCTCCGCCGGGACTAGCGAGTACGAGCAGTACTTC.

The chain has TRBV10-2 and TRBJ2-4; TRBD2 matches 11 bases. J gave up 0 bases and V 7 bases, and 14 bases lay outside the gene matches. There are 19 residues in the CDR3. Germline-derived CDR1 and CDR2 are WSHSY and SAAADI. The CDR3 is CASTPPLSGRALAKNIQYF. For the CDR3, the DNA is TGCGCCAGCACCCCGCCCCTTAGCGGGAGGGCCTTAGCCAAAAACATTCAGTACTTC.

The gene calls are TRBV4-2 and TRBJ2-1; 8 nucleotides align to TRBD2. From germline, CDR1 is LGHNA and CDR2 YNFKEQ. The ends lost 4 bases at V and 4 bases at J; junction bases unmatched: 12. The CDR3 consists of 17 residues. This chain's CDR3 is CASSPVGSGALYNEQFF. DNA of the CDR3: TGTGCCAGCAGCCCGGTGGGTAGCGGGGCACTTTACAATGAGCAGTTCTTC.

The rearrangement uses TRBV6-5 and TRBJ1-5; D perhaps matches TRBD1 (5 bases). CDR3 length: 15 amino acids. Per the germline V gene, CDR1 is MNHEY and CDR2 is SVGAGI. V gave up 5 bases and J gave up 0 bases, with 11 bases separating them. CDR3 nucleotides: TGTGCCAGCAGTCCCTCCGGGGGTAGCAATCAGCCCCAGCATTTT. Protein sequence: CASSPSGGSNQPQHF.